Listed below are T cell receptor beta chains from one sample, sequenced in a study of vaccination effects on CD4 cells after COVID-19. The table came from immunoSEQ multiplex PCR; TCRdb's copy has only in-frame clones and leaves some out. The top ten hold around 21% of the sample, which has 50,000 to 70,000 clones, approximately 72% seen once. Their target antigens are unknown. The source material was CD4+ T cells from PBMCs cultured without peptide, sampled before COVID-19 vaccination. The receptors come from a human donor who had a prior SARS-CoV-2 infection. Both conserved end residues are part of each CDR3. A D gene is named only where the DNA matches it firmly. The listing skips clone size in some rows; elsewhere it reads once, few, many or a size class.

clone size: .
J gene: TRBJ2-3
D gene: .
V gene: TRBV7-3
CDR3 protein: CASSLTAVSTTDTQYF
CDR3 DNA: TGTGCCAGCAGCTTAACGGCGGTTTCCACCACAGATACGCAGTATTTT

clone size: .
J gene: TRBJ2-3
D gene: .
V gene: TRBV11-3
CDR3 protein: CASSLVAEGDTQYF
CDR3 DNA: TGTGCCAGCAGCTTAGTAGCGGAGGGAGATACGCAGTATTTT

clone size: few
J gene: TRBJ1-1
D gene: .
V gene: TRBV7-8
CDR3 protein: CASSLEQGVEAFF
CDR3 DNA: TGTGCCAGCAGCTTAGAACAGGGCGTTGAAGCTTTCTTT

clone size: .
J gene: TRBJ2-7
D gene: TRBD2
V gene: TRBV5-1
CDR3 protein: CASSLEGRAGVAEQYF
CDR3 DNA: TGCGCCAGCAGCTTGGAGGGGCGGGCGGGAGTGGCCGAGCAGTACTTC

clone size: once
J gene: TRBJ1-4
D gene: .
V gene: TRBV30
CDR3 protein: CAWSVRGTWEKLFF
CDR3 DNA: TGTGCCTGGAGTGTAAGGGGGACGTGGGAAAAACTGTTTTTT

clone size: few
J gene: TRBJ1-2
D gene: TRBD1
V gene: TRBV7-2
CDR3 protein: CASSLDRGRRYGYTF
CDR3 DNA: TGTGCCAGCAGCTTGGACAGGGGCCGACGCTATGGCTACACCTTC

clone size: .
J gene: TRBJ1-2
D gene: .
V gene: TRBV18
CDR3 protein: CASSHTTGPYGYTF
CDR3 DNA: TGTGCCAGCTCACACACGACAGGTCCGTATGGCTACACCTTC

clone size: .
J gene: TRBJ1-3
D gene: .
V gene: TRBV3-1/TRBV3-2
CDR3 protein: CASSQAGQPGNTIYF
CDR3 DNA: TGTGCCAGCAGCCAAGCCGGACAGCCTGGAAACACCATATATTTT

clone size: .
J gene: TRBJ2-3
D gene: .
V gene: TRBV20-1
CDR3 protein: CIKRADTQYF
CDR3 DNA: TGCATCAAGCGGGCAGATACGCAGTATTTT

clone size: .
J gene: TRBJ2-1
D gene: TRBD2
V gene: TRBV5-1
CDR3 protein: CASTLSSGSPDEQFF
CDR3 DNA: TGCGCCAGCACTCTATCTAGCGGGAGCCCAGATGAGCAGTTCTTC

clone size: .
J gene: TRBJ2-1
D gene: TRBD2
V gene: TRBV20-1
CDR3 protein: CSASIQREISEQFF
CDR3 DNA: TGCAGTGCTAGTATCCAGCGGGAGATAAGTGAGCAGTTCTTC

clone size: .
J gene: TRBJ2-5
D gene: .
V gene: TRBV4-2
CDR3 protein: CASSQDSGETQYF
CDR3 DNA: TGTGCCAGCAGCCAAGATAGTGGGGAGACCCAGTACTTC

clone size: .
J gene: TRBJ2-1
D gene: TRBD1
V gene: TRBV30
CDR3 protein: CAWSGDRGLSNEQFF
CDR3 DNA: TGTGCCTGGAGTGGCGACAGGGGATTGAGCAATGAGCAGTTCTTC

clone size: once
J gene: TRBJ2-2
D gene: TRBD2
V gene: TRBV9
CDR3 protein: CASSVFAGGSTGELFF
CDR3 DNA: TGTGCCAGCAGCGTATTTGCGGGAGGGAGCACCGGGGAGCTGTTTTTT

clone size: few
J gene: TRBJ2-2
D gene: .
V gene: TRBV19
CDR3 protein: CASSNQARNTGELFF
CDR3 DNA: TGTGCCAGTAGTAACCAGGCAAGGAACACCGGGGAGCTGTTTTTT

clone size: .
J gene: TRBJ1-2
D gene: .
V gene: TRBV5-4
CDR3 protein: CASTLQAGDYGYTF
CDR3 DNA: TGTGCCAGCACCCTTCAGGCAGGGGACTATGGCTACACCTTC

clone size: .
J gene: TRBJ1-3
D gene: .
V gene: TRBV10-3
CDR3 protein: CAISGLGNTIYF
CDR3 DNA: TGTGCCATCAGTGGGCTTGGAAACACCATATATTTT

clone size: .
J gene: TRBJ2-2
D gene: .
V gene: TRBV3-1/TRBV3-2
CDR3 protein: CASSPPGLYAGELFF
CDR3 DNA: TGTGCCAGCAGCCCGCCGGGACTTTATGCCGGGGAGCTGTTTTTT

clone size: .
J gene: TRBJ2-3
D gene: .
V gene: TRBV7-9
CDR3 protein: CASSLVGISADTQYF
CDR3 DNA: TGTGCCAGCAGCTTAGTCGGGATAAGCGCAGATACGCAGTATTTT

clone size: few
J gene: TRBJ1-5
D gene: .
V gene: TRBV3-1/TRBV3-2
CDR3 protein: CASSQMAGQPQHF
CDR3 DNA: TGTGCCAGCAGCCAAATGGCAGGCCAGCCCCAGCATTTT

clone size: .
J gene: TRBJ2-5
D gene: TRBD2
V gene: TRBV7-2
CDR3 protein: CASRGAGEETQYF
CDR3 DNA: TGTGCCAGCCGAGGAGCGGGGGAAGAGACCCAGTACTTC

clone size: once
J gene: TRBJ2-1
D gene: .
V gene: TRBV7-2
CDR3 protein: CASSFQSGGRGNEQFF
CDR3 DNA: TGTGCCAGCAGCTTTCAGTCGGGGGGCCGGGGGAATGAGCAGTTCTTC

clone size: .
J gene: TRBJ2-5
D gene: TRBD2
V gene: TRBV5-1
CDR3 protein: CASSLPEWSSGGHSSQETQYF
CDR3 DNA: TGCGCCAGCAGCTTGCCCGAATGGTCTAGCGGGGGGCATAGTTCCCAAGAGACCCAGTACTTC

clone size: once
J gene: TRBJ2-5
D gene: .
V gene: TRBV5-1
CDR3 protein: CASSSGPEPPETQYF
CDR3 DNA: TGCGCCAGCAGCTCTGGGCCCGAACCTCCAGAGACCCAGTACTTC

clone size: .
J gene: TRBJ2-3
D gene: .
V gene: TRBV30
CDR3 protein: CAWSVGADTQYF
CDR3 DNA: TGTGCCTGGAGTGTAGGAGCAGATACGCAGTATTTT

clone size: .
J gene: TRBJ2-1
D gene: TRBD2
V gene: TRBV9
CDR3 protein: CASSRGGYSYNEQFF
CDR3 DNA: TGTGCCAGCAGTCGGGGGGGATACTCCTACAATGAGCAGTTCTTC

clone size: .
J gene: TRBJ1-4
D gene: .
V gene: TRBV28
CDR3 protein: CASSFPAGSEKLFF
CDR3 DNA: TGTGCCAGCAGTTTCCCGGCAGGGTCCGAAAAACTGTTTTTT

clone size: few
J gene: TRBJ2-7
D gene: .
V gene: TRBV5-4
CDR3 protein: CASSPGTGYSYEQYF
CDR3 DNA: TGTGCCAGCAGCCCGGGCACAGGCTACTCCTACGAGCAGTACTTC

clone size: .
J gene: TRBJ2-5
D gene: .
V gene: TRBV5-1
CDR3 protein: CASSLDQETQYF
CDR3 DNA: TGCGCCAGCAGCTTGGACCAAGAGACCCAGTACTTC

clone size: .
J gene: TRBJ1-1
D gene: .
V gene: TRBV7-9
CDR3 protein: CASSLDGDTEAFF
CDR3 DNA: TGTGCCAGCAGCCTCGACGGCGACACTGAAGCTTTCTTT

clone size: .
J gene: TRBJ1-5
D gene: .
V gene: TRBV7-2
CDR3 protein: CASRQNPPSNQPQHF
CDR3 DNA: TGTGCCAGCAGACAAAACCCCCCGAGCAATCAGCCCCAGCATTTT

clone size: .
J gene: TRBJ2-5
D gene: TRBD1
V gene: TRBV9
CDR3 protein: CASSKGAARETQYF
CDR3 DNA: TGTGCCAGCAGCAAGGGGGCAGCTCGAGAGACCCAGTACTTC

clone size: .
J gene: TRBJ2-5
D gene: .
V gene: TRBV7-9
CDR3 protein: CASSLRMETQYF
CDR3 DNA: TGTGCCAGCAGCCTACGGATGGAGACCCAGTACTTC

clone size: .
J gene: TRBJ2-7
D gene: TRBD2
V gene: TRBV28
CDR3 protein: CASSLGLAGAYEQYF
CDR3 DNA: TGTGCCAGCAGTTTAGGACTAGCGGGAGCCTACGAGCAGTACTTC

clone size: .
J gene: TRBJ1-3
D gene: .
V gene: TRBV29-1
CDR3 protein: CSVEDYDSGNTIYF
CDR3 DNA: TGCAGCGTTGAAGATTATGATTCTGGAAACACCATATATTTT

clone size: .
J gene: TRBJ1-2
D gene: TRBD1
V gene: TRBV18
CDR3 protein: CASSPQDRPYYGYTF
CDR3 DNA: TGTGCCAGCTCACCACAGGACAGGCCCTACTATGGCTACACCTTC

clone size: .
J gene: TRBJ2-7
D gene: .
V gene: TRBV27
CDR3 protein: CASSKTGRYYEQYF
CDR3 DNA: TGTGCCAGCAGTAAAACCGGGAGATACTACGAGCAGTACTTC

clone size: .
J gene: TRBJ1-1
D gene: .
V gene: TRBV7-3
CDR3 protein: CASSLTGGDTEAFF
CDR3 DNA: TGTGCCAGCAGCTTAACAGGGGGGGACACTGAAGCTTTCTTT

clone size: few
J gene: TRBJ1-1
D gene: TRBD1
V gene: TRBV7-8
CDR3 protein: CASSLMSGTGGLNTEAFF
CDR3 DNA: TGTGCCAGCAGCTTAATGTCCGGGACAGGGGGGTTGAACACTGAAGCTTTCTTT

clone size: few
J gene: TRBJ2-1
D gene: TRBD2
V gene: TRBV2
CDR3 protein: CASSLAGFSYNEQFF
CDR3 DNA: TGTGCCAGCAGTCTAGCGGGGTTCTCCTACAATGAGCAGTTCTTC

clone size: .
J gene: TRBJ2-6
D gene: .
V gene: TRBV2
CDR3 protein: CASSRTDSGANVLTF
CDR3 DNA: TGTGCCAGCAGCAGGACAGATTCTGGGGCCAACGTCCTGACTTTC

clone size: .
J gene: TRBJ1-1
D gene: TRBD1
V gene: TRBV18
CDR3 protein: CASSPPGQLDTEAFF
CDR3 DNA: TGTGCCAGCTCACCACCGGGACAGCTCGACACTGAAGCTTTCTTT

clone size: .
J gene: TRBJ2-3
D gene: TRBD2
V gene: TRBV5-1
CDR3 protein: CASSFNPSGFLGDTQYF
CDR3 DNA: TGCGCCAGCAGCTTTAACCCTAGCGGGTTCCTTGGAGATACGCAGTATTTT

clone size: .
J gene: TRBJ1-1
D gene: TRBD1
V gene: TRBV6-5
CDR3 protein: CASSRTGLTPEAFF
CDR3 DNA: TGTGCCAGCAGTCGGACAGGCCTCACCCCGGAAGCTTTCTTT

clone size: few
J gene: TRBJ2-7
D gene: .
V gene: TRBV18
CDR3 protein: CASSPAWSEQYF
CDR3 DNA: TGTGCCAGCTCACCGGCCTGGAGCGAGCAGTACTTC

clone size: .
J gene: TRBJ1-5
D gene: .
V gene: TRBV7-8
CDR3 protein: CASSFGSGMAQHF
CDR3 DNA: TGTGCCAGCAGCTTTGGTTCGGGGATGGCCCAGCATTTT

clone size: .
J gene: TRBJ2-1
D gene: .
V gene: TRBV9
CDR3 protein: CASSLSGSSEQFF
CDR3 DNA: TGTGCCAGCAGCCTGTCAGGGTCCAGCGAGCAGTTCTTC

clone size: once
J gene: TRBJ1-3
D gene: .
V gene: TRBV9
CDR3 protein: CASSVGGGLSGNTIYF
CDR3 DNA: TGTGCCAGCAGCGTAGGGGGAGGACTCTCTGGAAACACCATATATTTT

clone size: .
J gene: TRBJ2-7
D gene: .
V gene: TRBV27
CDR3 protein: CASSLTSGPLVYEQYF
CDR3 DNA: TGTGCCAGCAGTTTGACCTCAGGACCCCTCGTCTACGAGCAGTACTTC

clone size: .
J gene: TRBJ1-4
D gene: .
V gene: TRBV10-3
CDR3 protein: CASNPGGDREKLFF
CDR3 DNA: TGTGCCTCCAATCCCGGAGGGGATCGAGAAAAACTGTTTTTT

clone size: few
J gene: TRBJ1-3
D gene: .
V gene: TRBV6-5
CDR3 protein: CASKLWSTDGNTIYF
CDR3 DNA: TGTGCCAGCAAGTTATGGTCCACGGATGGAAACACCATATATTTT

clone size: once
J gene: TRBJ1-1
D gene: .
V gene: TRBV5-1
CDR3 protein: CASSLVPQTSMNTEAFF
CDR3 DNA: TGCGCCAGCAGCTTGGTGCCCCAGACAAGTATGAACACTGAAGCTTTCTTT

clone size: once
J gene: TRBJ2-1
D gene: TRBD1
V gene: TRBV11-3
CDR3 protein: CASSAAGTGNNEQFF
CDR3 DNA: TGTGCCAGCAGCGCTGCCGGGACAGGGAACAATGAGCAGTTCTTC